This TCR beta chain was retrieved from a study of identical twins. This clonotype came up a few times. Healthy Caucasians were all of the donors. The CDR3 runs to 12 residues. V shed 7 bases and J shed 2 bases, with 7 bases lying between them. CDR1 is MNHNY and CDR2 is SVGAGI in the germline V gene (reference sequence). A universal primer site came from template switching; cDNA carried unique molecular identifiers. One entry per CDR3 protein results from TCRdb running MiXCR on the 5' RACE reads. The sample holds roughly 540,000 distinct CDR3 sequences; approximately 22% are singletons and the top ten take 0.91%. These same records also appear under a second study, on T cells expressing NK-cell markers. That source notes: Several of the experiments relied on an anti-gamma-delta TCR antibody so that only alpha-beta TCR T cells were sorted. Researchers report these clonotypes also headed the CD3+CD56-NKG2C+ fraction in several donors.

The V and J genes are TRBV6-6 and TRBJ2-3; D ambiguous. Sample: CD4+ T cells sorted from blood. This receptor was taken from a woman aged 18-35 years in good health. CDR3 DNA: TGTGCCAGCAAACTTCCCACAGATACGCAGTATTTT. Amino acid sequence: CASKLPTDTQYF.